The 30 T cell receptor beta chains reported below all come from one sample, sequenced in a study of shared clonotypes between healthy human individuals. Repertoires were generated with immunoSEQ multiplex PCR, while TCRdb's copy carries only in-frame clones and drops some. Of 400,000 to 550,000 clones listed, 79% are singletons. The sequencing input was PBMCs. The receptors originated from a woman between 35 and 50 years old in good health. Some clones in this sample may be carry-over from other donors' samples.

This clone was seen only once. CDR3 DNA sequence: TGTGCCACCAGCTCCCCACTCGGAAGGGGTGGGACCGGGGAGCTGTTTTTT. As protein: CATSSPLGRGGTGELFF. The chain has TRBV15 and TRBJ2-2, with a tentative D call TRBD1 (5 bases). The germline V and J ends were trimmed by 5 bases and 5 bases, with 21 bases remaining between them. Germline V gene sequence: CDR1 LNHNV, CDR2 YYDKDF (reference sequence). This CDR3 region has 17 residues.

The chain combines TRBV5-1 with TRBJ1-2; TRBD1 might be the D (6 bases). The CDR3 is 13 residues long. CDR1 and CDR2 (germline): SGHRS, YFSETQ. V was shortened by 2 bases and J by 2 bases, with 7 bases between the two germline ends. The chain's CDR3 is CASSFQGNYGYTF. The DNA of the CDR3 is TGCGCCAGCAGCTTTCAGGGGAACTATGGCTACACCTTC.

The chain uses TRBV19 and TRBJ2-2; unclear D gene. Germline loops: CDR1 LNHDA, CDR2 SQIVND (reference sequence). CDR3 size: 14 residues. V lost 5 bases, J lost 4 bases, and 11 bases lay in between. CDR3 sequence reads: CASSFSPSTGELFF. The CDR3, as DNA: TGTGCCAGTAGTTTTAGCCCGAGCACCGGGGAGCTGTTTTTT.

V is TRBV7-9 and J is TRBJ1-1, with 9 nucleotides matching TRBD1. Germline V gene lookup returns CDR1 SEHNR and CDR2 FQNEAQ (reference sequence). V shed 5 bases, J shed 1 base, and the junction held 11 bases outside the gene matches. This CDR3 is built from 17 residues. The CDR3 region is CASSPRQGGLQNTEAFF. As DNA, the CDR3 is TGTGCCAGCAGCCCAAGACAGGGGGGCCTACAGAACACTGAAGCTTTCTTT.

The V gene is TRBV27, the J gene TRBJ2-3, with 7 nucleotides matching TRBD2. J was trimmed by 4 bases and V by 8 bases; bases with no gene match: 12. Germline loops: CDR1 MNHEY, CDR2 SMNVEV (reference sequence). The CDR3 runs to 15 residues. As DNA, the CDR3 is TGTGCCAGCTCCTTCGGACTAGGGGAGGCAGATACGCAGTATTTT. Its protein is CASSFGLGEADTQYF.

The chain joins TRBV4-3 to TRBJ2-7; 7 bases agree with TRBD1. In germline, CDR1 is LGHNA, CDR2 YSLEER. The CDR3 totals 15 residues. Unmatched junction bases numbered 5, after V lost 0 bases and J lost 3 bases. CDR3: CASSQDPRQGYEQYF. For the CDR3, the DNA is TGCGCCAGCAGCCAAGATCCCCGACAGGGCTACGAGCAGTACTTC.

The V and J genes are TRBV7-3 and TRBJ2-1; tentative D call: TRBD2 (6 bases). Trimming pared 2 bases from V and 3 bases from J, leaving 14 bases between. This CDR3 has 16 amino acids. Germline V gene data show CDR1 as SGHTA and CDR2 as FQGTGA. CDR3 nucleotides: TGTGCCAGCAGCTTAGGGTCGGGAGAGTACTACAATGAGCAGTTCTTC. Amino acids: CASSLGSGEYYNEQFF.

The rearrangement joins TRBV19 to TRBJ2-1, with 7 bases that match TRBD2. Germline lookup yields CDR1 LNHDA and CDR2 SQIVND (reference sequence). J was trimmed by 7 bases and V by 7 bases; bases with no gene match: 10. CDR3 length equals 14 residues. Here the CDR3 reads CASTAGAHTNEQFF. The CDR3 DNA follows: TGTGCCAGTACGGCGGGAGCCCACACGAATGAGCAGTTCTTC.

This rearrangement joins TRBV11-3 to TRBJ2-1, with 10 bases lining up with TRBD2. The CDR3 runs to 15 residues. Unmatched junction bases numbered 5, after V lost 4 bases and J lost 5 bases. Germline CDR1 reads SGHNT; CDR2 reads YENEEA. DNA of the CDR3: TGTGCCAGCAGCTCGACTAGCGGGTTCAACAATGAGCAGTTCTTC. This encodes CASSSTSGFNNEQFF.

The sample holds a few counts of this clone. The genes are TRBV4-2 and TRBJ2-7; TRBD2 matches 10 bases. Germline V gene lookup returns CDR1 LGHNA and CDR2 YNFKEQ. V gave up 5 bases and J gave up 4 bases; unmatched junction bases: 8. The CDR3 consists of 15 residues. As DNA, the CDR3 is TGTGCCAGCAGCTTAGAAGCGGGAGGGCCGTACGAGCAGTACTTC. It yields the protein CASSLEAGGPYEQYF.

The chain recombines TRBV10-3 with TRBJ1-1, with 8 bases aligning to TRBD1. The CDR3 is made up of 14 amino acids. The germline V gene has CDR1 ENHRY and CDR2 SYGVKD. The J segment lost 1 base and the V segment lost 6 bases, leaving 4 bases of the junction unmatched. CDR3 sequence: CAIRGQGKNTEAFF. DNA of the CDR3: TGTGCCATCAGAGGACAGGGCAAGAACACTGAAGCTTTCTTT.

This chain connects TRBV15 to TRBJ2-1; 9 nucleotides align to TRBD2. V trimming: 5 bases; J trimming: 4 bases; junction bases outside the gene matches: 9. CDR1 and CDR2 from the germline V gene are LNHNV and YYDKDF (reference sequence). This CDR3 has 16 amino acids. CDR3 bases: TGTGCCACCAGCCGACAACCTAGCGGGGTATACAATGAGCAGTTCTTC. It yields the protein CATSRQPSGVYNEQFF.

This chain links TRBV7-9 with TRBJ2-7; D is ambiguous. The CDR3 extends over 14 amino acids. The ends were cut back, 5 bases at V and 3 bases at J, with 14 bases in the middle. Germline assignment: CDR1 SEHNR and CDR2 FQNEAQ (reference sequence). This chain's CDR3 is CASSRSAANYEQYF. CDR3 bases: TGTGCCAGCAGCCGGTCGGCCGCTAACTACGAGCAGTACTTC.

This chain connects TRBV19 to TRBJ2-7; no reliable D call. Germline values: CDR1 LNHDA, CDR2 SQIVND (reference sequence). The CDR3 sequence is 13 residues long. V shed 5 bases and J shed 0 bases, with 8 bases lying between them. For the CDR3, the DNA is TGTGCCAGTAGTTCACCTTTCTCCTACGAGCAGTACTTC. Amino acids: CASSSPFSYEQYF. The full variable domain, in which reference TRBV19 and TRBJ2-7 provide the parts outside the CDR3, is DGGITQSPKYLFRKEGQNVTLSCEQNLNHDAMYWYRQDPGQGLRLIYYSQIVNDFQKGDIAEGYSVSREKKESFPLTVTSAQKNPTAFYLCASSSPFSYEQYFGPGTRLTVT.

Regarding this clone: Germline is not matched at one junction end, which may reflect a read error. The chain combines TRBV7-7 with TRBJ2-5; the match to TRBD2 covers 9 bases. The CDR3 is made up of 14 amino acids. Per the germline V gene, CDR1 is SSHAT and CDR2 is FNYEAQ (reference sequence). CDR3 nucleotides: TGTGCTAGCAGCTTTGCGGGAGGGGAAGAGACCCAGTACTTC. Protein product: CASSFAGGEETQYF.

In its sample, this clone was seen many times. The rearrangement links TRBV7-9 to TRBJ2-1; 13 positions match TRBD2. The CDR3 contains 15 residues. The germline V gene has CDR1 SEHNR and CDR2 FQNEAQ (reference sequence). V lost 6 bases to trimming and J lost 8 bases; unmatched junction nucleotides: 7. The CDR3 loop is CASSYRTSGRDEQFF. The CDR3 DNA is TGTGCCAGCAGTTATCGGACTAGCGGGAGAGATGAGCAGTTCTTC.

In this sample, this clone turned up a few times. The chain has TRBV28 and TRBJ2-7; the D gene is possibly TRBD1 (5 bases). Germline V gives CDR1 MDHEN, CDR2 SYDVKM. V dropped 5 bases and J dropped 4 bases, with 9 bases sitting between them. This CDR3 is 12 amino acids long. The CDR3: CASSLRQYEQYF. CDR3 in DNA: TGTGCCAGCAGTCTAAGACAGTACGAGCAGTACTTC.

A single count supports this clone. The J gene is TRBJ2-5, the V gene TRBV4-1; D possibly corresponds to TRBD1 (5 bases). The CDR3 loop spans 14 amino acids. V was cut by 2 bases and J by 2 bases, with 9 bases left in between. Germline lookup yields CDR1 MGHRA and CDR2 YSYEKL. The CDR3 DNA reads TGCGCCAGCAGCCAAATCGACAGACAAGAGACCCAGTACTTC. Its translation: CASSQIDRQETQYF.

This chain joins TRBV6-6 and TRBJ2-7, with 7 positions matching TRBD1. The CDR3 totals 16 residues. Germline V gene sequence: CDR1 MNHNY, CDR2 SVGAGI (reference sequence). V shed 2 bases, J shed 3 bases, and the junction held 10 bases outside the gene matches. The CDR3 DNA reads TGTGCCAGCAGTTACCCGGAGCGGACAGGAAGCTACGAGCAGTACTTC. It is translated as CASSYPERTGSYEQYF.

The rearrangement links TRBV7-9 to TRBJ2-5; no reliable D call. The V gene lost 0 bases and the J gene lost 5 bases, with 4 bases spanning the gap. There are 12 residues in the CDR3. Looked up from germline, CDR1 is SEHNR and CDR2 is FQNEAQ (reference sequence). The CDR3 nucleotides are TGTGCCAGCAGCTTAGCGAGGGAGACCCAGTACTTC. It encodes CASSLARETQYF.

This clone was counted once. CDR3 amino acids: CASSIGSGRTNTGELFF. DNA of the CDR3: TGTGCCAGTAGTATTGGTAGCGGGAGGACGAACACCGGGGAGCTGTTTTTT. V gene TRBV19 combines with J gene TRBJ2-2; TRBD2 matches 10 bases. The CDR3 contains 17 residues. CDR1 is LNHDA, CDR2 SQIVND, per germline (reference sequence). V shed 3 bases, J shed 0 bases, and the junction held 4 bases outside the gene matches.

This chain connects TRBV7-2 to TRBJ2-1; D is perhaps TRBD2 (5 bases). Germline CDR1 and CDR2: SGHTA and FQGNSA. The CDR3 totals 15 residues. Trimming left V 5 bases short and J 0 bases short, with 11 bases between. Here the CDR3 DNA reads TGTGCCAGCAGCCGCGGGTGGTTCTCCTACAATGAGCAGTTCTTC. Amino acid sequence: CASSRGWFSYNEQFF.

The chain has TRBV28 and TRBJ2-7, with D unresolved. This CDR3 spans 14 amino acids. Trimming shortened V by 0 bases and J by 2 bases, and 8 bases separated the two germline ends. The germline V gene has CDR1 MDHEN and CDR2 SYDVKM. CDR3 in amino acids: CASSLWKTPYEQYF. Written as DNA, the CDR3 is TGTGCCAGCAGTTTATGGAAAACACCCTACGAGCAGTACTTC.

V gene TRBV7-9 combines with J gene TRBJ2-7; D call uncertain. This CDR3 is 14 amino acids long. V lost 1 base to trimming and J lost 2 bases, with 9 bases between them. Germline V lookup: CDR1 SEHNR, CDR2 FQNEAQ (reference sequence). This CDR3 is CASSLEQVTYEQYF. The CDR3 DNA is TGTGCCAGCAGCTTAGAGCAGGTTACCTACGAGCAGTACTTC. Complete variable domain (other parts from reference TRBV7-9 and TRBJ2-7): DTGVSQNPRHKITKRGQNVTFRCDPISEHNRLYWYRQTLGQGPEFLTYFQNEAQLEKSRLLSDRFSAERPKGSFSTLEIQRTEQGDSAMYLCASSLEQVTYEQYFGPGTRLTVT.

This clone was counted only a few times. The V gene is TRBV7-7, the J gene TRBJ2-1, with no clear D. CDR3 length: 13 amino acids. CDR1 is SSHAT, CDR2 FNYEAQ, per germline (reference sequence). Trimming cost V 2 bases and J 5 bases, with 7 bases left between them. For the CDR3, the DNA is TGTGCCAGCAGCTTAAGTCCCGACAATGAGCAGTTCTTC. Encoded protein: CASSLSPDNEQFF.

The chain carries TRBV15 and TRBJ2-2, with D perhaps TRBD1 (5 bases). Per germline, CDR1 LNHNV and CDR2 YYDKDF (reference sequence). This CDR3 is 17 amino acids long. Trimming pared 0 bases from V and 5 bases from J, leaving 16 bases between. As DNA, the CDR3 is TGTGCCACCAGCAGAGATCGCCCCGGACACTCAACCGGGGAGCTGTTTTTT. This gives the protein CATSRDRPGHSTGELFF.

V gene TRBV4-3 combines with J gene TRBJ2-2; TRBD1 aligns across 7 bases. J was trimmed by 5 bases and V by 4 bases; bases with no gene match: 4. Germline-derived CDR1 and CDR2 are LGHNA and YSLEER. The CDR3 contains 14 residues. CDR3 sequence: CASSRDRVTGELFF. CDR3 nucleotides: TGCGCCAGCAGCCGTGACAGGGTTACCGGGGAGCTGTTTTTT.

This clone was seen just once. The rearrangement uses TRBV5-1 and TRBJ2-1, with 11 bases fitting TRBD2. The V and J ends lost 5 bases and 8 bases, in that order; junction bases with no gene match: 6. The CDR3 is 14 amino acids. Germline lookup yields CDR1 SGHRS and CDR2 YFSETQ. For the CDR3, the DNA is TGCGCCAGCAGGACTAGCGGGGCCGGAGATGAGCAGTTCTTC. It translates to CASRTSGAGDEQFF.

The chain uses TRBV27 and TRBJ1-1, with TRBD1 as a possible D gene (6 bases). The V gene lost 1 base and the J gene lost 10 bases, with 13 bases spanning the gap. Germline loops: CDR1 MNHEY, CDR2 SMNVEV (reference sequence). This CDR3 contains 13 residues. DNA for the CDR3: TGTGCCAGCAGTTTATGGGCAGGGGACTCAGCTTTCTTT. Encoded protein: CASSLWAGDSAFF.

This clone has just a few counts. The chain's CDR3 is CASSLTPSSYEQYF. For the CDR3, the DNA is TGTGCCAGCAGCCTTACCCCGTCCTCCTACGAGCAGTACTTC. The chain carries TRBV28 and TRBJ2-7, with D uncertain. Trimming stripped 6 bases from V and 0 bases from J, with 12 bases between. This CDR3 has 14 residues. CDR1 is MDHEN and CDR2 is SYDVKM in the germline V gene.